The 4 T cell receptor beta chains below come from one sample, sequenced in a study of shared clonotypes between healthy human individuals. Clones were sequenced by immunoSEQ multiplex PCR, and TCRdb holds only the in-frame ones, with some missing. Among roughly 700,000 clones listed, about 74% were seen once. The sample consisted of memory CD4+ T cells sorted from blood. Subset defined: CD45RA-negative fraction. These receptors originate from a woman aged 25-40 years in good health.

The genes are TRBV30 and TRBJ1-5; D unresolved. The CDR3 runs 14 residues. Per the germline V gene, CDR1 is GTSNPN and CDR2 is SVGIG (reference sequence). The V end lost 2 bases, the J end lost 7 bases, and 15 bases lay between the germline ends. The CDR3 protein is CAWSNGVYGQPQHF. DNA of the CDR3: TGTGCCTGGAGTAACGGGGTATACGGGCAGCCCCAGCATTTT.

The V call is TRBV5-1, the J call TRBJ1-1; 7 positions match TRBD1. V shed 4 bases, J shed 6 bases, and the junction held 3 bases outside the gene matches. The CDR3 is 12 residues long. Germline assignment: CDR1 SGHRS and CDR2 YFSETQ. CDR3 coding DNA: TGCGCCAGCAGCAGACAGGGTGCTGAAGCTTTCTTT. Its protein product is CASSRQGAEAFF.

This chain joins TRBV6-5 and TRBJ2-2; 11 bases are a match to TRBD1. Germline values: CDR1 MNHEY, CDR2 SVGAGI. This CDR3 has 16 residues. Germline trimming cut 2 bases from V and 6 bases from J; bases unmatched to any gene: 5. Written as DNA, the CDR3 is TGTGCCAGCAGTTACACCCGGACAGGGGGCTCCGGGGAGCTGTTTTTT. Amino acid sequence: CASSYTRTGGSGELFF.

This chain links TRBV28 with TRBJ1-1, with no clear D. The V and J ends lost 8 bases and 5 bases respectively, with 9 bases between them. CDR1 MDHEN and CDR2 SYDVKM come from the germline V gene. This CDR3 is built from 11 residues. CDR3 nucleotides: TGTGCCAGCTCCGGGGTAACTGAAGCTTTCTTT. Translating it yields CASSGVTEAFF.